What follows describes a single T cell receptor (beta chain). Sample barcodes and UMIs were carried by the TCR alpha and TCR beta cDNA libraries that 5'RACE generated with constant-segment primers. TCRdb called the 5' RACE reads again in MiXCR, with one record for every CDR3 protein. Of approximately 440,000 distinct CDR3 sequences listed, about 19% are singletons. This entry is derived from a study of T-cell memory formation after mild COVID-19. The germline V gene has CDR1 ENHRY and CDR2 SYGVKD. This CDR3 comprises 16 residues. Unmatched junction bases numbered 12, after V lost 6 bases and J lost 1 base.

The chain is built from TRBV10-3 and TRBJ2-7; 7 bases align to TRBD2. The sequence derives from an adult woman who had mild COVID-19 (a few samples of this study predate the infection). Cell type and time point are not known. What was sequenced was PBMCs or a T cell subset sorted from them (not recorded which). CDR3 bases: TGTGCCATCAGAGCCGGAGGAGCGGGGCCATCCTACGAGCAGTACTTC. It specifies CAIRAGGAGPSYEQYF.